The source of this T cell receptor (beta chain) is a study of regulatory T cells in long-lasting Graves disease. Study-wide results and limits: Persistent disease preferred TRBV28, TRBJ1-2 and TRBJ2-5; new disease, TRBV20-1 and TRBJ2-1.

As for this clonotype: Its antigen is unidentified.

TCR beta libraries were built with iRepertoire HTBI primers and Arm-PCR of CDR3 regions. TCRdb called the multiplex PCR reads again in MiXCR, with one record for every CDR3 protein. Here the sample spans under 450,000 distinct CDR3 sequences, 12% being singletons. The CDR3 sequence is 12 residues long. Trimming took 2 bases from V and 8 from J, leaving 7 bases between them. Germline-derived CDR1 and CDR2 are MNHEY and SVGAGI. Time point meaning: newly diagnosed GD, antithyroid drugs for less than 3 months. PBMCs were the source of the RNA used for TCR sequencing. These same records also appear under a second study, on T cells in Graves' hyperthyroidism and ophthalmopathy. Per that study: The HTBI primer set served for first-round RT-PCR of the TCR CDR3.

This chain uses TRBV6-5 with TRBJ2-1; the D gene could be TRBD1 or TRBD2 (5 bases each). The receptor comes from a woman aged 18-29 years with Graves disease. The sample was peripheral blood mononuclear cells (PBMCs), taken at new diagnosis, from a patient treated with antithyroid drugs. The CDR3 DNA reads TGTGCCAGCAGTTACATGGGGGATGAGCAGTTCTTC. It is translated as CASSYMGDEQFF.